This T cell receptor beta chain was identified in a study of T-cell reconstitution after alpha-beta-depleted transplantation in children. The V gene lost 2 bases and the J gene lost 6 bases, with 11 bases spanning the gap. CDR3 length: 14 residues. Germline V CDR1 and CDR2: SGHKS, YYEKEE (reference sequence). The TCRbeta library was prepared with unique molecular identifiers. MiXCR was run by TCRdb on the PCR reads, yielding one entry per CDR3 protein. The sample contains approximately 350,000 distinct CDR3 sequences, more than 10% of which appear only once. Remarks on this clonotype: A read error is possible here, since a much larger clone lies one base away. No conserved phenylalanine or tryptophan ends this CDR3, so it is likely a read error.

The clonotype originates from a human donor who donated a stem cell graft to a child with Fanconi anemia. The V gene is TRBV5-5, the J gene TRBJ1-4; TRBD1 is a possible D gene (6 bases). The sample in question was PBMCs, obtained from the stem cell graft. The CDR3 region has the DNA TGTGCCAGCAGCTTTTCCCGGACAGATGAAAAACTGTTTTAT. Translation: CASSFSRTDEKLFY.